This T cell receptor (beta chain) appears in the sequencing data of a study of blood T cell repertoires in COVID-19. Study background: Specimens from acute and convalescent COVID-19 originated in the United States, Italy and Spain. From T cells, B-cell-depleted T cells, or PBMCs came the material, which was cDNA or gDNA.

CDR3 length: 12 residues. Trimming left V 6 bases short and J 7 bases short, with 9 bases between. Germline CDR1 reads PRHDT; CDR2 reads FYEKMQ (reference sequence). The authors' processing: Amplified reference gene primers provided the basis for estimating nucleated cell counts. The repertoire was sequenced with immunoSEQ multiplex PCR; TCRdb's copy has only in-frame clones and lacks some. The V and J calls and clone size are taken from that table; D and trimming were inferred from the DNA. The sample has 110,000 to 150,000 clones, over 80% seen once. Input material: peripheral blood. V usage is TRBV13 and J usage is TRBJ2-2; the D gene is possibly TRBD1 (5 bases). The TCR originated in a woman aged 50 to 60 with acute or convalescent COVID-19. The CDR3 loop reads CASSLQDGELFF. Here the CDR3 DNA reads TGTGCCAGCAGTTTACAGGACGGGGAGCTGTTTTTT.